The clone carrying this TCR beta chain was seen more than once but under ten times. The sample is drawn from a study of cytomegalovirus exposure and HLA in healthy donors. With 60 Vbeta and 13 Jbeta primers, the PCR was carried out. Data came from immunoSEQ multiplex PCR; TCRdb stores just in-frame clones and leaves some out. The sample contains approximately 170,000 clones, roughly 72% of which appear only once. The V gene's germline CDR1 is LNHDA and CDR2 SQIVND (reference sequence). The CDR3 loop spans 15 amino acids. Trimming removed 2 bases at V and 0 bases at J, with 8 bases between. Sequencing input: PBMCs. This chain joins TRBV19 and TRBJ1-5; possibly TRBD1 for D (6 bases). This TCR was recovered from a man aged 35-49 years in good health and CMV-seronegative. The CDR3: CASSIRGSSNQPQHF. The CDR3 DNA reads TGTGCCAGTAGTATAAGGGGGTCTAGCAATCAGCCCCAGCATTTT.